This T cell receptor (beta chain) was documented in a study of OX40 agonist ivuxolimab in advanced cancers. Overall study context: The mean age was roughly 60 years, ranging from 23 to 79, with 65% to 85% of participants male. Anti-PD-1, anti-PD-L1 or anti-CTLA-4 therapy given earlier was allowed, and roughly 38% had some. Study-level findings and limits: Patients with a partial response at 0.1-3.0 mg/kg had among the lowest clonal expansion. More expanded clones were seen, on average, in CD8+ T cells than in CD4+.

This CDR3 has 19 amino acids. Comment on this clone: What it recognizes is unknown.

Repertoires were generated with immunoSEQ multiplex PCR, while TCRdb's copy carries only in-frame clones and drops some. The table has around 47,000 clones, over 65% seen once. The sample was CD4+ or CD8+ T cells sorted from blood, taken in a trial of the OX40 agonist ivuxolimab. The receptor was isolated from an adult with an advanced solid tumor such as melanoma, head and neck, liver or kidney cancer. The chain uses TRBV7-5 and TRBJ2-7; TRBD1 is the table's D call, not checked against the DNA. TRBV7-5 is designated a pseudogene. CDR3 amino acids: CVRSLEGTGGAFWSYEQYF. CDR3 coding DNA: TGTGTCAGAAGCTTAGAAGGGACAGGGGGCGCCTTTTGGTCCTACGAGCAGTACTTC.